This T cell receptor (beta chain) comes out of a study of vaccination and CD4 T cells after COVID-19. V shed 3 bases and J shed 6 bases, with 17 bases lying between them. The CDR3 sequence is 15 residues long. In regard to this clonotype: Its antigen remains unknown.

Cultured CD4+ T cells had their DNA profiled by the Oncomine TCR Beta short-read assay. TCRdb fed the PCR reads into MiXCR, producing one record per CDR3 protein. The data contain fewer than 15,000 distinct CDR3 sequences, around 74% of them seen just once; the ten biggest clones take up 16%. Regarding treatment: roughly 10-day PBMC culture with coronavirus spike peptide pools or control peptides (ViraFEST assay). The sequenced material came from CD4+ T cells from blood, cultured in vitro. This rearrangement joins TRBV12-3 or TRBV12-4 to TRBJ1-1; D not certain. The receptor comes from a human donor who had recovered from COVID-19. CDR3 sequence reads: CASSLRASAPAEAFF. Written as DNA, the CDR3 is TGTGCCAGCAGTTTGAGGGCCTCCGCCCCGGCTGAAGCTTTCTTT.